These T cell receptor beta chains were read from a single sample in a study of shared clonotypes between healthy human individuals. Profiled with immunoSEQ multiplex PCR; TCRdb holds only in-frame clones, not every one. Among approximately 350,000 clones listed, about 96% were seen once. Sequencing used memory CD8+ T cells sorted from blood. The receptors originated from a man aged 25 to 40 in good health. The CDR3 runs from the conserved cysteine through the conserved F or W. A D gene is named only where the DNA matches it firmly. Clone size appears in some rows only: once, few, many, or a class for an expanded clone.

>NA|TRBJ1-2|TRBV2|NA
CASSEEVHYGYTF
TGTGCCAGCAGTGAAGAAGTACACTATGGCTACACCTTC
>TRBD2|TRBJ2-1|TRBV19|NA
CASREVAGSSYNEQFF
TGTGCCAGTAGGGAGGTAGCGGGAAGCTCCTACAATGAGCAGTTCTTC
>TRBD1|TRBJ1-1|TRBV5-4|NA
CASSPDRVNTEAFF
TGTGCCAGCAGCCCCGACAGGGTGAACACTGAAGCTTTCTTT
>NA|TRBJ1-3|TRBV5-1|NA
CASSSGSSGNTIYF
TGCGCCAGCAGCTCGGGGAGCTCTGGAAACACCATATATTTT
>NA|TRBJ1-1|TRBV6-4|NA
CASSDWGGNTEAFF
TGTGCCAGCAGTGACTGGGGAGGGAACACTGAAGCTTTCTTT
>NA|TRBJ1-5|TRBV28|NA
CASSQLQGNNQPQHF
TGTGCCAGCAGTCAACTTCAGGGGAACAATCAGCCCCAGCATTTT
>NA|TRBJ2-1|TRBV5-8|NA
CASSSEGLVGYNEQFF
TGTGCCAGCAGCTCCGAGGGGCTAGTAGGGTACAATGAGCAGTTCTTC
>NA|TRBJ1-3|TRBV28|NA
CASSPRASSGNTIYF
TGTGCCAGCAGCCCCAGGGCTTCCTCTGGAAACACCATATATTTT
>TRBD2|TRBJ2-7|TRBV19|NA
CASSIGTSGNYEQYF
TGTGCCAGTAGTATAGGGACTAGCGGGAACTACGAGCAGTACTTC
>NA|TRBJ1-2|TRBV5-6|NA
CASSLDRNGYTF
TGTGCCAGCAGCTTGGACAGAAATGGCTACACCTTC
>TRBD2|TRBJ2-1|TRBV19|once
CASSRTGGLAGANEQFF
TGTGCCAGTAGTAGGACAGGGGGACTAGCGGGAGCCAATGAGCAGTTCTTC
>NA|TRBJ2-1|TRBV2|NA
CASNTLALYNEQFF
TGTGCCAGCAACACCCTAGCGCTCTACAATGAGCAGTTCTTC
>NA|TRBJ1-4|TRBV10-3|NA
CAIQAGPNEKLFF
TGTGCCATCCAAGCAGGGCCTAATGAAAAACTGTTTTTT
>NA|TRBJ2-7|TRBV6-6|NA
CASSYPNYEQYF
TGTGCCAGCAGTTACCCAAACTACGAGCAGTACTTC
>NA|TRBJ2-1|TRBV5-1|NA
CASSLFGLGVGYNEQFF
TGCGCCAGCAGCTTGTTTGGTTTGGGGGTAGGGTACAATGAGCAGTTCTTC
>TRBD2|TRBJ2-5|TRBV14|NA
CASSRLAGEETQYF
TGTGCCAGCAGCCGACTAGCGGGAGAAGAGACCCAGTACTTC
>NA|TRBJ2-1|TRBV5-4|NA
CASSLGVGVGDEQFF
TGTGCCAGCAGCTTGGGGGTAGGTGTGGGCGATGAGCAGTTCTTC
>NA|TRBJ2-7|TRBV28|NA
CASTLGALTSQYF
TGTGCCAGCACCTTGGGGGCCTTAACGTCGCAGTACTTC
>NA|TRBJ2-1|TRBV7-6|NA
CASSLGDSSYNEQFF
TGTGCCAGCAGCTTAGGGGACTCCTCCTACAATGAGCAGTTCTTC
>TRBD1|TRBJ1-2|TRBV7-9|NA
CASSSGQGNYGYTF
TGTGCCAGCAGCTCGGGACAGGGTAACTATGGCTACACCTTC
>TRBD1|TRBJ1-3|TRBV6-4|NA
CASRQGCGNTIYF
TGTGCCAGCAGACAGGGGTGCGGAAACACCATATATTTT
>TRBD2|TRBJ2-1|TRBV5-1|NA
CASSLEVAGLGEQFF
TGCGCCAGCAGCTTGGAAGTAGCGGGATTGGGTGAGCAGTTCTTC
>TRBD1|TRBJ2-2|TRBV7-3|NA
CASSFDRAGELFF
TGTGCCAGCAGCTTTGACAGGGCCGGGGAGCTGTTTTTT
>TRBD2|TRBJ2-7|TRBV5-8|NA
CASSTTSGPYEQYF
TGTGCCAGCAGCACTACTAGCGGACCCTACGAGCAGTACTTC
>NA|TRBJ1-3|TRBV30|NA
CAWSRDPSGNTIYF
TGTGCCTGGAGCAGGGACCCCTCTGGAAACACCATATATTTT
>NA|TRBJ1-2|TRBV5-6|NA
CASSTVQGYTF
TGTGCCAGCAGCACGGTTCAGGGCTACACCTTC
>TRBD1|TRBJ1-2|TRBV25-1|once
CASSKQGYYGYTF
TGTGCCAGCAGCAAACAGGGGTACTATGGCTACACCTTC
>NA|TRBJ1-1|TRBV6-6|NA
CASGSDQRTEAFF
TGTGCCAGCGGTTCAGACCAGCGCACTGAAGCTTTCTTT
>TRBD1|TRBJ2-7|TRBV15|once
CATSRELSGTGGYYEQYF
TGTGCCACCAGCAGAGAACTATCCGGGACAGGGGGCTACTACGAGCAGTACTTC